What follows are 27 T cell receptor beta chains derived from one specimen sequenced in a study of Ad26.COV2.S vaccination and SARS-CoV-2 variants (dated by TCRdb to the early 2020s). Libraries were built with the immunoSEQ multiplex PCR assay. TCRdb provides this immuneACCESS table in a form limited to in-frame rearrangements. Some clones are lacking; in checked studies, under half of them reflect an unresolved V gene, and why the rest are absent is not known. In all, the sample holds about 350,000 clones, and around 83% of those were seen once. The ten most abundant clones make up less than 4% of the sample. In light of the paper, this sample's treatment or condition label describes: about 20 received Ad26.COV2.S at low or high dose, single or two shots; five or six received placebo; per-sample allocation not given. For vaccine and placebo recipients, the sequenced repertoires came from samples collected on day 63 after the first injection.

Source: peripheral blood, taken in a trial of Ad26.COV2.S vaccine versus placebo. Source of these receptors: a person between 18 and 59 years old who received the Ad26.COV2.S COVID-19 vaccine or a placebo.

This chain joins TRBV27 and TRBJ2-1; the D is unclear. Trimming cost V 5 bases and J 0 bases, with 11 bases left between them. Germline V lookup: CDR1 MNHEY, CDR2 SMNVEV (reference sequence). This CDR3 has 15 amino acids. CDR3 in amino acids: CASSPFKSSYNEQFF. CDR3 sequence (DNA): TGTGCCAGCAGTCCTTTTAAGAGCTCCTACAATGAGCAGTTCTTC.

This clone has only one observation. This CDR3 is also generated by other DNA sequences in the sample. The chain employs TRBV18 and TRBJ2-7, with D perhaps TRBD2 (6 bases). The germline gives CDR1 KGHSH, CDR2 LQKENI. V dropped 0 bases and J dropped 6 bases, with 6 bases sitting between them. This CDR3 region has 12 residues. CDR3 region: CASSPPGGEQYF. Here the CDR3 DNA reads TGTGCCAGCTCACCACCGGGGGGCGAGCAGTACTTC.

This clone appeared once. The CDR3 DNA is TGCGCCAGCAGCCCGCTCGGCACGGCTGAAGCTTTCTTT. Amino acids: CASSPLGTAEAFF. The chain employs TRBV5-1 and TRBJ1-1; no clear D gene. V lost 4 bases, J lost 6 bases, and 13 bases lay in between. This CDR3 has 13 residues. Germline CDR1 SGHRS, CDR2 YFSETQ.

V is TRBV7-9 and J is TRBJ2-2, with 9 bases aligning to TRBD1. Germline CDR1 and CDR2: SEHNR and FQNEAQ (reference sequence). V lost 5 bases, J lost 5 bases, and 15 bases stayed unmatched. This CDR3 spans 18 amino acids. In nucleotides, the CDR3 is TGTGCCAGCAGCGCAACAAGTAGGACAGGGGATTCGACCGGGGAGCTGTTTTTT. Its translation: CASSATSRTGDSTGELFF.

The V call is TRBV18, the J call TRBJ1-6; 10 bases line up with TRBD1. CDR1 KGHSH and CDR2 LQKENI come from the germline V gene. The V gene end was trimmed by 3 bases and the J gene end by 5 bases; junction bases not matched to a gene: 4. CDR3 length: 16 residues. The CDR3 here is CASSPDRGRNNSPLHF. The CDR3, as DNA: TGTGCCAGCTCACCGGACAGGGGGAGAAATAATTCACCCCTCCACTTT.

The chain links TRBV29-1 to TRBJ2-3; 9 bases fit TRBD1. V trimming: 1 base; J trimming: 3 bases; junction bases outside the gene matches: 5. In germline, CDR1 is SQVTM, CDR2 ANQGSEA. The length of the CDR3 is 15 residues. CDR3 region: CSVEGTGVGTDTQYF. DNA of the CDR3: TGCAGCGTTGAAGGGACAGGGGTAGGGACAGATACGCAGTATTTT.

This clone was observed a single time. This chain joins TRBV12-3 or TRBV12-4 and TRBJ1-2; D uncertain. The CDR3 covers 11 residues. Trimming took off 6 bases at V and 5 bases at J, with 7 bases between the two ends. The CDR3 DNA reads as TGTGCCAGCAGCGAGGTGTATGGCTACACCTTC. Protein: CASSEVYGYTF.

The table lists this clone with a few counts. The chain carries TRBV7-9 and TRBJ2-1; 8 positions agree with TRBD2. CDR3 length equals 15 residues. V dropped 8 bases and J dropped 3; count of bases not matched to a gene: 9. Germline V gene lookup returns CDR1 SEHNR and CDR2 FQNEAQ (reference sequence). This CDR3 is CASGSAGANYNEQFF. DNA of the CDR3: TGTGCCAGCGGTTCAGCGGGAGCGAACTACAATGAGCAGTTCTTC.

The chain joins TRBV11-2 to TRBJ2-3; D uncertain. This CDR3 spans 16 amino acids. Trimming pared 3 bases from V and 0 bases from J, leaving 13 bases between. In germline, CDR1 is SGHAT, CDR2 FQNNGV. The CDR3 protein is CASSFGRIYSTDTQYF. The DNA of the CDR3 is TGTGCCAGCAGCTTTGGGCGGATATATAGCACAGATACGCAGTATTTT.

In the case of this clone: Other DNA sequences from this sample encode an identical CDR3 as well. The chain uses TRBV24-1 and TRBJ2-6; D call uncertain. The CDR3 extends over 15 amino acids. V gave up 3 bases and J gave up 0 bases, with 5 bases separating them. CDR1 KGHDR and CDR2 SFDVKD come from the germline V gene. This CDR3 is CATSDPRSGANVLTF. The CDR3 DNA reads TGTGCCACCAGTGATCCCCGCTCTGGGGCCAACGTCCTGACTTTC.

The chain is built from TRBV11-3 and TRBJ2-5, with a possible D match to TRBD2 (5 bases). The CDR3 covers 13 residues. Germline-derived CDR1 and CDR2 are SGHNT and YENEEA. V lost 8 bases to trimming and J lost 5 bases, with 15 bases between them. CDR3 loop: CASGPGPGETQYF. The CDR3 nucleotides read TGTGCCAGCGGCCCGGGCCCGGGGGAGACCCAGTACTTC.

The chain is built from TRBV5-1 and TRBJ2-6, with 9 bases fitting TRBD1. Trimming cost V 7 bases and J 2 bases; bases outside gene matches: 13. The CDR3 extends over 18 amino acids. CDR1 is SGHRS, CDR2 YFSETQ, per germline. The CDR3 is CASSPDWTGAAGANVLTF. CDR3 DNA: TGCGCCAGCTCCCCTGACTGGACAGGGGCGGCTGGGGCCAACGTCCTGACTTTC.

V usage is TRBV10-3 and J usage is TRBJ2-7, with 9 bases that match TRBD1. Trimming removed 7 bases from V and 6 bases from J; junction bases left unmatched: 7. Germline V gives CDR1 ENHRY, CDR2 SYGVKD. The CDR3 spans 13 residues. Here the CDR3 reads CAINPGQGGEQYF. Written as DNA, the CDR3 is TGTGCCATCAACCCGGGACAGGGCGGCGAGCAGTACTTC.

This chain's CDR3 is CASGETGYTGELFF. As DNA, the CDR3 is TGCGCCAGCGGAGAGACAGGGTACACCGGGGAGCTGTTTTTT. The chain employs TRBV5-1 and TRBJ2-2; TRBD1 matches at 7 bases. Germline CDR1 and CDR2: SGHRS and YFSETQ. CDR3 length: 14 amino acids. Unmatched junction bases numbered 6, after V lost 7 bases and J lost 3 bases.

The chain joins TRBV2 to TRBJ2-2; D call uncertain. This CDR3 spans 12 amino acids. Germline loops: CDR1 SNHLY, CDR2 FYNNEI. V lost 7 bases, J lost 3 bases, and 6 bases lay in between. CDR3 nucleotides: TGTGCCAGCATTCTGGACACCGGGGAGCTGTTTTTT. Encoded protein: CASILDTGELFF.

This rearrangement joins TRBV20-1 to TRBJ2-1; D may be TRBD1 (5 bases). V lost 3 bases and J lost 10, with 19 bases in between. There are 14 residues in the CDR3. Germline V gene lookup returns CDR1 DFQATT and CDR2 SNEGSKA (reference sequence). In DNA, the CDR3 is TGCAGTGCTAGTGCACAGGAAAGGGATTGGGAGCAGTTCTTC. It codes for CSASAQERDWEQFF.

V usage is TRBV15 and J usage is TRBJ2-7; possibly TRBD2 for D (5 bases). Germline CDR1 reads LNHNV; CDR2 reads YYDKDF (reference sequence). V was clipped by 1 base and J by 4 bases, with 23 bases between them. CDR3 length: 18 amino acids. The CDR3 nucleotides read TGTGCCACCAGCAGAGGACATCTGGGGTCCGGGGAACTATACGAGCAGTACTTC. Protein product: CATSRGHLGSGELYEQYF.

The rearrangement joins TRBV19 to TRBJ2-7; the D call may be TRBD1 or TRBD2 (6 bases each). This CDR3 has 12 amino acids. The germline V gene has CDR1 LNHDA and CDR2 SQIVND (reference sequence). Trimming cost V 9 bases and J 2 bases, with 11 bases left between them. Here the CDR3 reads CARKGGAYEQYF. CDR3 nucleotides: TGTGCCAGGAAGGGGGGTGCCTACGAGCAGTACTTC.

This clone showed up just a few times. The chain links TRBV29-1 to TRBJ1-5; 7 bases match TRBD1. V shed 4 bases and J 2 bases; nucleotides not matched to a gene: 2. Germline values: CDR1 SQVTM, CDR2 ANQGSEA. The CDR3 totals 13 residues. The CDR3 region has the DNA TGCAGCGTTGGACAGGGCGGCAATCAGCCCCAGCATTTT. This encodes CSVGQGGNQPQHF.

The chain combines TRBV18 with TRBJ2-7; D is possibly TRBD2 (5 bases). Germline CDR1 is KGHSH and CDR2 is LQKENI. The CDR3 loop spans 15 amino acids. The V end lost 6 bases, the J end lost 3 bases, and 18 bases lay between the germline ends. CDR3 in amino acids: CASSNRPMDFYEQYF. Here the CDR3 DNA reads TGTGCCAGCTCCAATCGACCTATGGACTTCTACGAGCAGTACTTC.

The V and J genes are TRBV30 and TRBJ1-5; the D is unclear. Germline V gives CDR1 GTSNPN, CDR2 SVGIG (reference sequence). The CDR3 runs 13 residues. V was pared by 1 base and J by 4 bases, with 8 bases between. The CDR3 sequence: CAWSAGPNQPQHF. CDR3 coding DNA: TGTGCCTGGAGTGCAGGACCAAATCAGCCCCAGCATTTT. Based on the CDR3 plus reference TRBV30 and TRBJ1-5, the full variable domain is SQTIHQWPATLVQPVGSPLSLECTVEGTSNPNLYWYRQAAGRGLQLLFYSVGIGQISSEVPQNLSASRPQDRQFILSSKKLLLSDSGFYLCAWSAGPNQPQHFGDGTRLSIL.

This sequence joins TRBV6-2 or TRBV6-3 and TRBJ1-6, with unresolved D. Per germline, CDR1 MNHEY and CDR2 SVGEGT. The CDR3 has 13 amino acids. V was trimmed by 4 bases and J by 8 bases, leaving 9 bases between them. CDR3 loop: CASSWGWDSPLHF. CDR3 DNA sequence: TGTGCCAGCAGTTGGGGATGGGATTCACCCCTCCACTTT.

The chain recombines TRBV27 with TRBJ1-2; D perhaps matches TRBD1 (5 bases). The CDR3 spans 14 residues. V lost 6 bases to trimming and J lost 4 bases, with 15 bases between them. The germline V gene has CDR1 MNHEY and CDR2 SMNVEV (reference sequence). The CDR3 DNA reads as TGTGCCAGCAGACCAAACGGGGCTGGCTATGGCTACACCTTC. Residues: CASRPNGAGYGYTF.

The V and J genes are TRBV18 and TRBJ2-3; no clear D. This CDR3 is 15 amino acids long. CDR1 is KGHSH and CDR2 is LQKENI in the germline V gene. Trimming pared 2 bases from V and 6 bases from J, leaving 15 bases between. In nucleotides, the CDR3 is TGTGCCAGCTCACCATCGTTGGGATCGCGGGATACGCAGTATTTT. Translated, it gives CASSPSLGSRDTQYF. Together with reference TRBV18 and TRBJ2-3, the CDR3 gives the full variable domain: NAGVMQNPRHLVRRRGQEARLRCSPMKGHSHVYWYRQLPEEGLKFMVYLQKENIIDESGMPKERFSAEFPKEGPSILRIQQVVRGDSAAYFCASSPSLGSRDTQYFGPGTRLTVL.

This chain joins TRBV2 and TRBJ2-6; D may be TRBD2 (5 bases). Trimming took 6 bases from V and 1 from J, leaving 10 bases between them. Germline V gives CDR1 SNHLY, CDR2 FYNNEI. The CDR3 is 15 amino acids. The chain's CDR3 is CASSARGSGANVLTF. In nucleotides, the CDR3 is TGTGCCAGCAGCGCCCGGGGTTCTGGGGCCAACGTCCTGACTTTC.

V gene TRBV14 combines with J gene TRBJ2-3; 10 bases match TRBD1. The V segment lost 4 bases and the J segment 3 bases; nucleotides outside the gene matches: 4. CDR3 length: 15 residues. Germline CDR1 is SGHDN and CDR2 is FVKESK. CDR3 DNA: TGTGCCAGCAGCCGACAGGGGGCTCAAACAGATACGCAGTATTTT. Encoded protein: CASSRQGAQTDTQYF.

V gene TRBV7-9 combines with J gene TRBJ2-1; 8 bases line up with TRBD2. The ends lost 10 bases at V and 10 bases at J; junction bases unmatched: 12. Per germline, CDR1 SEHNR and CDR2 FQNEAQ (reference sequence). The CDR3 contains 13 residues. In DNA form, the CDR3 reads TGTGCCAACTCGCGGGGGGCAAGTACGGAGCAGTTCTTC. As protein: CANSRGASTEQFF.